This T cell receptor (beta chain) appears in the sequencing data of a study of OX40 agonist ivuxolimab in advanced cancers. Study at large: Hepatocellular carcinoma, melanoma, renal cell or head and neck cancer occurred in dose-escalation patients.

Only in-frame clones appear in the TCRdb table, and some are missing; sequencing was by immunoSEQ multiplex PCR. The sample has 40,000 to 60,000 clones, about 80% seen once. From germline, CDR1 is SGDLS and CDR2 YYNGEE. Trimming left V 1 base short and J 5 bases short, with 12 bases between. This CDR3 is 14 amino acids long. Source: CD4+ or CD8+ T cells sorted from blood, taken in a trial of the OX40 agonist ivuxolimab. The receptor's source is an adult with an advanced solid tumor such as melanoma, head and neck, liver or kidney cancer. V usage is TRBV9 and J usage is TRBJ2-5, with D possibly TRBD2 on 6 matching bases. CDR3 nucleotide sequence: TGTGCCAGCAGCGTAACCGTGGGGAGGGAGACCCAGTACTTC. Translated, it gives CASSVTVGRETQYF.